This T cell receptor beta chain was observed in a study of blood T cell repertoires in COVID-19. At the level of the study: The United States, Italy and Spain provided the acute and convalescent COVID-19 samples.

V lost 3 bases, J lost 7 bases, and 5 bases stayed unmatched. Germline V lookup: CDR1 KGHSH, CDR2 LQKENI. This CDR3 comprises 14 residues. In the study's own analysis: Researchers report that nucleated cell counts were estimated from reference gene primer amplification. TCRdb's table, derived via immunoSEQ multiplex PCR, lists solely in-frame clones and lacks some. The V and J calls and the clone size are those of that table, but D and trimming were determined from the DNA. The sample yields around 370,000 clones, roughly 90% seen once. In Seattle, patients joined the study during active infection and were tracked longitudinally.

Specimen: peripheral blood. This TCR derives from a woman aged 70 to 79 with COVID-19, enrolled during active disease. J is TRBJ2-1 and V is TRBV18, with TRBD1 identical over 8 bases. The CDR3 region has the DNA TGTGCCAGCTCACCGGACAGGGAGTTGAATGAGCAGTTCTTC. Translation gives CASSPDRELNEQFF.